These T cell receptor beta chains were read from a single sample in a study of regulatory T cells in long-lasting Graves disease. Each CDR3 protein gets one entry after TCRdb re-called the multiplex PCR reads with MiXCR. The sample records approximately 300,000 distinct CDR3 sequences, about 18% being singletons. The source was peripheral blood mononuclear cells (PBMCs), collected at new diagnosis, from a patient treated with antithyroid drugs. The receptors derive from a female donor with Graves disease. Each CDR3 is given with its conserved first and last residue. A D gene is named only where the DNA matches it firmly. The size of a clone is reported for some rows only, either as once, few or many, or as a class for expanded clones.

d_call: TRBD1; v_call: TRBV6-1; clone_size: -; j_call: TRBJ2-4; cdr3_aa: CATNRGPAKNIQYF; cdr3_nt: TGTGCCACAAACAGGGGGCCGGCCAAAAACATTCAGTACTTC
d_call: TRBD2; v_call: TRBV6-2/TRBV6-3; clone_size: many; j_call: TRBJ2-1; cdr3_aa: CASSFRTRAGGEQFF; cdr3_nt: TGTGCCAGCAGTTTTCGGACTAGGGCGGGGGGGGAGCAGTTCTTC
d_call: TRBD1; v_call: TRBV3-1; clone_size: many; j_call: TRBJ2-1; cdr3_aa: CASSPGQDPYNEQFF; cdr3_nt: TGTGCCAGCAGCCCGGGACAGGACCCTTACAATGAGCAGTTCTTC
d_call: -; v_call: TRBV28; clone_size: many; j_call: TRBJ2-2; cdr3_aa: CASSGDRGSSGELFF; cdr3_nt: TGTGCCAGCAGTGGCGACAGAGGGTCCTCCGGGGAGCTGTTTTTT
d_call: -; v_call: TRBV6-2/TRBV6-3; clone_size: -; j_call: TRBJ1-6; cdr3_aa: CASSFSLTGPSSPLHF; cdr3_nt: TGTGCCAGCAGTTTCTCGTTGACAGGTCCGAGTTCACCCCTCCACTTT
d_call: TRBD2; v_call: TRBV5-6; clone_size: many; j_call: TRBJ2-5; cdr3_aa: CASSGTRGETQYF; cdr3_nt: TGTGCCAGCAGTGGGACTAGAGGAGAGACCCAGTACTTC
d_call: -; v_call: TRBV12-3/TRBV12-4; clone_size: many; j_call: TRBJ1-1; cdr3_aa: CASSEGGSNTEAFF; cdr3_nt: TGTGCCAGCTCGGAGGGAGGGTCCAACACTGAAGCTTTCTTT
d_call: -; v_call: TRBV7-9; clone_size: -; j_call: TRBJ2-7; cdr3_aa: CASSFSAPSTFSYEQYF; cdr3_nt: TGTGCCAGCAGCTTTAGTGCCCCCTCTACTTTTTCCTACGAGCAGTACTTC
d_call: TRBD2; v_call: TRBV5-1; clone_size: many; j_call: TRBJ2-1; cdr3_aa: CASSLGSGPIDEQFF; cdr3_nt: TGCGCCAGCAGCTTGGGTAGCGGGCCAATTGATGAGCAGTTCTTC
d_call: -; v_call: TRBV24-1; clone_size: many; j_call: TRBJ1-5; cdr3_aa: CATSDPSAKGSNQPQHF; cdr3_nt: TGTGCCACCAGTGATCCTTCCGCCAAGGGGAGCAATCAGCCCCAGCATTTT
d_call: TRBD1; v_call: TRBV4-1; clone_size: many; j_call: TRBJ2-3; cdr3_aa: CASSQIDRAAADTQYF; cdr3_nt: TGCGCCAGCAGCCAAATCGACAGGGCAGCGGCAGATACGCAGTATTTT
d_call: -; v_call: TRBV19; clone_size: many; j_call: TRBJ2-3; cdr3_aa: CASRQRSTDTQYF; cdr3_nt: TGTGCCAGTAGACAGAGGAGCACAGATACGCAGTATTTT
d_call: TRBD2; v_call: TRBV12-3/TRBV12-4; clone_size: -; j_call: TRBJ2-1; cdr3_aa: CASSTKSREYEQFF; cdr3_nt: TGTGCCAGCAGCACCAAGTCGCGGGAGTACGAGCAGTTCTTC
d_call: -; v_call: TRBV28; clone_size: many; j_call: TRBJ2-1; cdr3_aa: CASTEAWNEQFF; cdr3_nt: TGTGCCAGCACGGAGGCTTGGAATGAGCAGTTCTTC
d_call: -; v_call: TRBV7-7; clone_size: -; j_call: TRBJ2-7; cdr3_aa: CASSPGVGANSYEQYF; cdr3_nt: TGTGCTAGCAGCCCGGGGGTGGGGGCCAACTCCTACGAGCAGTACTTC
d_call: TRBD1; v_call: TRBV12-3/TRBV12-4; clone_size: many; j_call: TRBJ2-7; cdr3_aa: CASSRTGRQYF; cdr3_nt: TGTGCCAGCAGCCGGACAGGGAGGCAGTACTTC
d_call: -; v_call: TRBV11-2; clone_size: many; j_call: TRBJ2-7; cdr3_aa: CASSLGEGLGGYEQYF; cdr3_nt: TGTGCCAGCAGCTTAGGTGAAGGGCTCGGGGGCTACGAGCAGTACTTC
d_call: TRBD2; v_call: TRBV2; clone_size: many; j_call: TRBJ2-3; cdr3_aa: CASSVPTSGKDTDTQYF; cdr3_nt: TGTGCCAGCAGTGTTCCGACTAGCGGGAAGGACACAGATACGCAGTATTTT
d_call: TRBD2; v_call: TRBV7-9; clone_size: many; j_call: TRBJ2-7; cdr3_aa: CASGRGMTYEQYF; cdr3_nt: TGTGCCAGCGGGAGGGGTATGACCTACGAGCAGTACTTC
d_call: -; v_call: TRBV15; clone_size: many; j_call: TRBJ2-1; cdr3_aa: CATSDGGSEQFF; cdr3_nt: TGTGCCACCAGCGACGGGGGCTCTGAGCAGTTCTTC
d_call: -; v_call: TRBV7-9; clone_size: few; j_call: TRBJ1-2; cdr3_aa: CASSLVRTLSAGPPYGYTF; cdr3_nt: TGTGCCAGCAGCTTAGTAAGGACTCTATCCGCTGGGCCTCCCTATGGCTACACCTTC
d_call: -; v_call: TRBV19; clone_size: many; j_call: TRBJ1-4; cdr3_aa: CASTRTSTNEKLFF; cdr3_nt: TGTGCCAGTACTCGGACATCAACTAATGAAAAACTGTTTTTT
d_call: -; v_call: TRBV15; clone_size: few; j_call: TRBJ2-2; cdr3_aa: CATSREGAIQTNTGELFF; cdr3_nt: TGTGCCACCAGCAGAGAGGGGGCCATCCAGACAAACACCGGGGAGCTGTTTTTT
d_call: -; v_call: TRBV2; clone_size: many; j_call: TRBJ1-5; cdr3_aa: CASSKTRQLSNQPQHF; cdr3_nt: TGTGCCAGCAGCAAAACCAGACAGCTTAGCAATCAGCCCCAGCATTTT
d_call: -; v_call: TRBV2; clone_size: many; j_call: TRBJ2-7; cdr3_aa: CASSERKTPEGEQYF; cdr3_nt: TGTGCCAGCAGTGAAAGGAAGACCCCAGAAGGCGAGCAGTACTTC
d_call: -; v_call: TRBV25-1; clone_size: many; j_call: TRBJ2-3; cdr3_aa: CASVSGGTDTQYF; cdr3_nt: TGTGCCAGCGTCTCGGGGGGCACAGATACGCAGTATTTT
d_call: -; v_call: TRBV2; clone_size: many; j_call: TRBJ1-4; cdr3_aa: CASIPNTVNEKLFF; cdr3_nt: TGTGCCAGCATCCCAAACACCGTTAATGAAAAACTGTTTTTT
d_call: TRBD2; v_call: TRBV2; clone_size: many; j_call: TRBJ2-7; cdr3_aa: CVSNSLAGGLSEQYF; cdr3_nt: TGTGTCAGCAATTCCTTAGCGGGGGGCTTGAGCGAGCAGTACTTC
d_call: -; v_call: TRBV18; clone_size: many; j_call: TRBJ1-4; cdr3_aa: CASSLNNEKLFF; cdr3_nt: TGTGCCAGCTCACTCAATAATGAAAAACTGTTTTTT
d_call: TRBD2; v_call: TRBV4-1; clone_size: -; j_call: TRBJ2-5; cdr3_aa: CASSQQRESETQYF; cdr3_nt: TGCGCCAGCAGCCAGCAGCGGGAGTCGGAGACCCAGTACTTC
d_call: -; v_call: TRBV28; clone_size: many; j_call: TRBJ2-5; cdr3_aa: CASSLQGGGETQYF; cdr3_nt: TGTGCCAGCAGTCTACAGGGAGGGGGAGAGACCCAGTACTTC
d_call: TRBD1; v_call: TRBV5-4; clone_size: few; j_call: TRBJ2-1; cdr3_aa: CASSLGRGRGSYNEQFF; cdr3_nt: TGTGCCAGCAGCCTGGGCAGGGGGCGAGGCTCCTACAATGAGCAGTTCTTC
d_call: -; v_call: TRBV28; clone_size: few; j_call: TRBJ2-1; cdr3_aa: CASRQTGSNEQFF; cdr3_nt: TGTGCCAGCCGACAAACAGGTTCTAATGAGCAGTTCTTC
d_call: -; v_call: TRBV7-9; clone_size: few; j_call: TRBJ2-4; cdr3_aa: CASSLSKLAKNIQYF; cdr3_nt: TGTGCCAGCAGCTTATCCAAGCTAGCCAAAAACATTCAGTACTTC
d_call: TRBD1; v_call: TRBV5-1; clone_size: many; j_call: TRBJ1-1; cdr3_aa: CASSLDPGGNTEAFF; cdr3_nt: TGCGCCAGCAGCTTGGACCCAGGGGGGAACACTGAAGCTTTCTTT